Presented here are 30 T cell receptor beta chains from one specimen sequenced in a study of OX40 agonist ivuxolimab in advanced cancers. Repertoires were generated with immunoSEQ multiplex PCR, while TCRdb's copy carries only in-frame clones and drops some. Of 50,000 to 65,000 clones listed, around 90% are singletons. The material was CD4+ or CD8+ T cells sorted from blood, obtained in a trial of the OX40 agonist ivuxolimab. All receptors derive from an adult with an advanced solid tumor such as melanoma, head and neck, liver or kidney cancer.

The CDR3 here is CASSSTGTGSGETQYF. CDR3 bases: TGTGCCAGCAGTTCTACCGGGACAGGGAGTGGAGAGACCCAGTACTTC. The V and J genes are TRBV28 and TRBJ2-5; 9 nucleotides line up with TRBD1. Trimming removed 4 bases from V and 4 bases from J; junction bases left unmatched: 10. The CDR3 contains 16 residues. Germline V lookup: CDR1 MDHEN, CDR2 SYDVKM.

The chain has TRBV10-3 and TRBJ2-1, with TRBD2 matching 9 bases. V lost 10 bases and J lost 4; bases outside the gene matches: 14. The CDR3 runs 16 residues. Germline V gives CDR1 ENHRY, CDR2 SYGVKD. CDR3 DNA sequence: TGTGCCACCCAGGGCGGCGCGGGAGGGCCGTACAATGAGCAGTTCTTC. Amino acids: CATQGGAGGPYNEQFF.

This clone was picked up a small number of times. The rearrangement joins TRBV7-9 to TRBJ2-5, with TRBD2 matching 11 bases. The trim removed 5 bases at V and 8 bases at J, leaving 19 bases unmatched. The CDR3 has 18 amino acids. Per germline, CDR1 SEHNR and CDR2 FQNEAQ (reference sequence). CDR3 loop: CASSRIRPGLAVTTTQYF. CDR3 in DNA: TGTGCCAGCAGCCGGATTCGTCCGGGACTAGCGGTAACTACTACCCAGTACTTC.

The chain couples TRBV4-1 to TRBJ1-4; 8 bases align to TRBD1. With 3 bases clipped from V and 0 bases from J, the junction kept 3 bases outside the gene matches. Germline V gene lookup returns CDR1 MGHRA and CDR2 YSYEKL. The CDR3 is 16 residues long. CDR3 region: CASSHGQGSTNEKLFF. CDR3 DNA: TGCGCCAGCAGCCACGGACAGGGCTCAACTAATGAAAAACTGTTTTTT.

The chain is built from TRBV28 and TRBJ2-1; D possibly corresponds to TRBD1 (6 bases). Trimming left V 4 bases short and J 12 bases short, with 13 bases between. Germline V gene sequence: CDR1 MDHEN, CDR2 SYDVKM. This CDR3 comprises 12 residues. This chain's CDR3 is CASSYREVAQFF. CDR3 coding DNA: TGTGCCAGCAGTTACAGGGAAGTCGCGCAGTTCTTC. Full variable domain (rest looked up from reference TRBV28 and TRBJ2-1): DVKVTQSSRYLVKRTGEKVFLECVQDMDHENMFWYRQDPGLGLRLIYFSYDVKMKEKGDIPEGYSVSREKKERFSLILESASTNQTSMYLCASSYREVAQFFGPGTRLTVL.

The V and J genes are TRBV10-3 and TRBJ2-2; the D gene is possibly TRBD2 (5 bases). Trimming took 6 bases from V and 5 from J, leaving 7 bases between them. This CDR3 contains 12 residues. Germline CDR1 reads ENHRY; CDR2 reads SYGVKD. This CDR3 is CAISGNTGELFF. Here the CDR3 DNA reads TGTGCCATCAGCGGGAATACCGGGGAGCTGTTTTTT.

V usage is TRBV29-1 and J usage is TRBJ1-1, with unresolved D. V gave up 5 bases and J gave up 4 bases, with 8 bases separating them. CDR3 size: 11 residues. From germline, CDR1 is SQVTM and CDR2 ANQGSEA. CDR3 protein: CSVSAATEAFF. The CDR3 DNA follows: TGCAGCGTTTCGGCAGCCACTGAAGCTTTCTTT.

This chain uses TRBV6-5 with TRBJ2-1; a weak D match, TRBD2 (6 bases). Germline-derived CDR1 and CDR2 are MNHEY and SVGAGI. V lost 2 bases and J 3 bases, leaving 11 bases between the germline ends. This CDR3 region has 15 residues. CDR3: CASSYRFSGYNEQFF. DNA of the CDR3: TGTGCCAGCAGTTACCGCTTTAGCGGCTACAATGAGCAGTTCTTC.

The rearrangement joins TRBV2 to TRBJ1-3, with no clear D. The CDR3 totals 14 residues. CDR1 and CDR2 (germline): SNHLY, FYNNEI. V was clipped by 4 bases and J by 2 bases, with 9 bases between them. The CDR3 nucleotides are TGTGCCAGCAGTGGTGGGCTTCCTGGAAACACCATATATTTT. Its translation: CASSGGLPGNTIYF. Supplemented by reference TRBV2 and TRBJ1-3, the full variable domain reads EPEVTQTPSHQVTQMGQEVILRCVPISNHLYFYWYRQILGQKVEFLVSFYNNEISEKSEIFDDQFSVERPDGSNFTLKIRSTKLEDSAMYFCASSGGLPGNTIYFGEGSWLTVV.

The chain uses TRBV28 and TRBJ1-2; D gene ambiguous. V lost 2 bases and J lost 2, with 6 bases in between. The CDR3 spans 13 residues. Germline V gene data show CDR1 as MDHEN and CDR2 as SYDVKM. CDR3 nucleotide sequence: TGTGCCAGCAGTTTAACCGCGAACTATGGCTACACCTTC. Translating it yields CASSLTANYGYTF.

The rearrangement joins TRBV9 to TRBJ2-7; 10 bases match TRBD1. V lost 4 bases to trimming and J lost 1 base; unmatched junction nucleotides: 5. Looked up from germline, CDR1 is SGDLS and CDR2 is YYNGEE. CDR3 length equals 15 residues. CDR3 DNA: TGTGCCAGCAGCCCTAGGGACAGGGGATCCTACGAGCAGTACTTC. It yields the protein CASSPRDRGSYEQYF.

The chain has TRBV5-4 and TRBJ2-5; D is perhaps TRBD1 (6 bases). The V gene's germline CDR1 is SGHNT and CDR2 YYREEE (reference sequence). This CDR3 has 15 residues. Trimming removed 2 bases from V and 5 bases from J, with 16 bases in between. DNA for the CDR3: TGTGCCAGCAGCTTATCGGGCGGGCAGGGGGAGACCCAGTACTTC. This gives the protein CASSLSGGQGETQYF. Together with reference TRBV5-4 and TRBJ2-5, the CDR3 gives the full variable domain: ETGVTQSPTHLIKTRGQQVTLRCSSQSGHNTVSWYQQALGQGPQFIFQYYREEENGRGNFPPRFSGLQFPNYSSELNVNALELDDSALYLCASSLSGGQGETQYFGPGTRLLVL.

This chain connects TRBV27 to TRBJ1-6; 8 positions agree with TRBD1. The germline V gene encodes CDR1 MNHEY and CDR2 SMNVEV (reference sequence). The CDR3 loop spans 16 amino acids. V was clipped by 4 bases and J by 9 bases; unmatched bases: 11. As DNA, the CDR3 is TGTGCCAGCAGTTCCCATCGGACAGGGTGGGTTTCACCCCTCCACTTT. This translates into CASSSHRTGWVSPLHF.

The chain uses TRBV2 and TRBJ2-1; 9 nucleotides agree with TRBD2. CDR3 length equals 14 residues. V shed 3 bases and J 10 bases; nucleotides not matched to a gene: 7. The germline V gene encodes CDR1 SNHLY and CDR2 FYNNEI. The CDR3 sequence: CASSDLSGRGEQFF. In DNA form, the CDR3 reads TGTGCCAGCAGTGACCTTAGCGGGAGAGGGGAGCAGTTCTTC.

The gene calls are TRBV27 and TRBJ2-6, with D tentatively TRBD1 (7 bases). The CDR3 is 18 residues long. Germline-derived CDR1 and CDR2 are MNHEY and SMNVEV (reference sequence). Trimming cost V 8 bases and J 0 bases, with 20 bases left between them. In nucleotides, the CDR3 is TGTGCCAGCGGTCTACTAGCCGGGACAGTCTCTGGGGCCAACGTCCTGACTTTC. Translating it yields CASGLLAGTVSGANVLTF.

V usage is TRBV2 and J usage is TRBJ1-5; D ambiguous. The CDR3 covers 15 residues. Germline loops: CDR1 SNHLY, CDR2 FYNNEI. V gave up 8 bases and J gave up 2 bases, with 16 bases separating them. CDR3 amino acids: CASRRDGGGNQPQHF. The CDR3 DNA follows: TGTGCCAGCCGGAGAGACGGTGGTGGCAATCAGCCCCAGCATTTT.

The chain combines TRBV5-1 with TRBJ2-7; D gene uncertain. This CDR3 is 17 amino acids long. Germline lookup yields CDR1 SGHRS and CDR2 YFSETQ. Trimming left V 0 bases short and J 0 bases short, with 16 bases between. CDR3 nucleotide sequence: TGCGCCAGCAGCTTGGTGGGCGGTGGGGTCCACTCCTACGAGCAGTACTTC. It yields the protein CASSLVGGGVHSYEQYF.

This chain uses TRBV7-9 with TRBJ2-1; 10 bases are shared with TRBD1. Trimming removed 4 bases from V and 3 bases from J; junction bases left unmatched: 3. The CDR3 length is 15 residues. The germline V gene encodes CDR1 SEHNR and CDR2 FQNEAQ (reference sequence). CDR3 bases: TGTGCCAGCAGCTCGGGACAGGGGCTCTACAATGAGCAGTTCTTC. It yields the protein CASSSGQGLYNEQFF.

CDR3 DNA: TGTGCCACCAGCAGTTTGGGGACAGGGGCTGAAGCTTTCTTT. Its protein product is CATSSLGTGAEAFF. J is TRBJ1-1 and V is TRBV15; TRBD1 matches at 10 bases. The CDR3 has 14 amino acids. The ends lost 3 bases at V and 6 bases at J; junction bases unmatched: 4. CDR1 LNHNV and CDR2 YYDKDF come from the germline V gene (reference sequence).

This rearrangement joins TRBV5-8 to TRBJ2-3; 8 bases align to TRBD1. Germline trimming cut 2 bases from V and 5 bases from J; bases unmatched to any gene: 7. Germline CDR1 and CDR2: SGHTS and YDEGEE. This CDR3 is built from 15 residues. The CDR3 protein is CASSFRQGSIDTQYF. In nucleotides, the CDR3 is TGTGCCAGCAGCTTTCGACAGGGGTCGATAGATACGCAGTATTTT.

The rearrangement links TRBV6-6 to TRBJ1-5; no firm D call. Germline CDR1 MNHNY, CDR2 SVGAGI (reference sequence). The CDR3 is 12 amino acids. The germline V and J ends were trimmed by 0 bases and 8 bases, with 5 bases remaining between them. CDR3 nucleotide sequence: TGTGCCAGCAGTTACTCTAGGGAGCCCCAGCATTTT. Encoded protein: CASSYSREPQHF.

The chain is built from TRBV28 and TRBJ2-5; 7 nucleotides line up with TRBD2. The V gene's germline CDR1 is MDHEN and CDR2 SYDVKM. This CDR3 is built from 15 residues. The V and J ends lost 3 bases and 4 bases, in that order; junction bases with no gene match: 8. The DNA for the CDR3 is TGTGCCAGCAGTTTGGTGGGAGGGCGTAGAGAGACCCAGTACTTC. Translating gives CASSLVGGRRETQYF.

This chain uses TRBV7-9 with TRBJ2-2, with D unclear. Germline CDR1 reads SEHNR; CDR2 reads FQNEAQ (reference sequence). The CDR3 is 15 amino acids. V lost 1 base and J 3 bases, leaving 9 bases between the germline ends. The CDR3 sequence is CASSLEVSDTGELFF. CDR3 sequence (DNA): TGTGCCAGCAGCTTAGAGGTCAGCGACACCGGGGAGCTGTTTTTT.

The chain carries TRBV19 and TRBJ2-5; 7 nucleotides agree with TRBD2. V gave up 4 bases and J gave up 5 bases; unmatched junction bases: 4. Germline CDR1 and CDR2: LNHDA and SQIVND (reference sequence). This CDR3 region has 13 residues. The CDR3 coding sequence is TGTGCCAGTAGTAGGACTAGAGAGGAGACCCAGTACTTC. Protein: CASSRTREETQYF. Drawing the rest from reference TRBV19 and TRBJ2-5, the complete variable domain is DGGITQSPKYLFRKEGQNVTLSCEQNLNHDAMYWYRQDPGQGLRLIYYSQIVNDFQKGDIAEGYSVSREKKESFPLTVTSAQKNPTAFYLCASSRTREETQYFGPGTRLLVL.

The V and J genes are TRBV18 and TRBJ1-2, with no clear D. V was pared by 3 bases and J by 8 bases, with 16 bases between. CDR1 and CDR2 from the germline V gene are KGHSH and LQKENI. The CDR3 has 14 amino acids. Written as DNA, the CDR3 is TGTGCCAGCTCACCCACCAGGTTGGCCCACGGCTACACCTTC. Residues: CASSPTRLAHGYTF.

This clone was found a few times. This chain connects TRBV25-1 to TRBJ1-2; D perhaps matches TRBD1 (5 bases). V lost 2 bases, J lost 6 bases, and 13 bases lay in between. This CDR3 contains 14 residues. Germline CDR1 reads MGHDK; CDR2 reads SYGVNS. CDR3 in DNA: TGTGCCAGCAGTGAACCGGGGGGTAATGATGGCTACACCTTC. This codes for CASSEPGGNDGYTF.

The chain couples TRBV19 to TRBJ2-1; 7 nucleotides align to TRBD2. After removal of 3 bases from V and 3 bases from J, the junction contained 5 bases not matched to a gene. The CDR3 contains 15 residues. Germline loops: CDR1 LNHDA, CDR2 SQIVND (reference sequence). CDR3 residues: CASSMGGSNYNEQFF. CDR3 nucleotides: TGTGCCAGTAGTATGGGCGGGAGTAACTACAATGAGCAGTTCTTC.

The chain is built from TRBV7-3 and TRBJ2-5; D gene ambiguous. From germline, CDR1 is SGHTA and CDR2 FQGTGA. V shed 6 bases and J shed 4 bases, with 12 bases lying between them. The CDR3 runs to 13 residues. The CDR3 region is CASRAGGGETQYF. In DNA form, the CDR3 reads TGTGCCAGCAGGGCCGGTGGCGGAGAGACCCAGTACTTC.

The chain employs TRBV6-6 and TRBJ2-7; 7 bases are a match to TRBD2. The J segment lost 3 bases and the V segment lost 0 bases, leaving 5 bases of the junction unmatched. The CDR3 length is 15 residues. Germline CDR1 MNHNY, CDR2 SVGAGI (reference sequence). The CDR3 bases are TGTGCCAGCAGTTACTCGAGTGCTAGCGGCTACGAGCAGTACTTC. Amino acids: CASSYSSASGYEQYF.

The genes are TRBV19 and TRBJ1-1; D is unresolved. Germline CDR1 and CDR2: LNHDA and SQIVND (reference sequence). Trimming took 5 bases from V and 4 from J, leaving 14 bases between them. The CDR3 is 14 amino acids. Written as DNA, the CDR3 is TGTGCCAGTAGTCGCCAGGAGGTTGGCACTGAAGCTTTCTTT. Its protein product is CASSRQEVGTEAFF.